This T cell receptor beta chain is drawn from a study of identical twins. The CDR3 covers 18 residues. V lost 5 bases and J 0 bases, leaving 17 bases between the germline ends. Germline CDR1 is SGHAT and CDR2 is FQDESV (reference sequence). TCRdb ran MiXCR on the 5' RACE reads and lists one entry per CDR3 protein. The data hold 450,000 or so distinct CDR3 sequences, with about 14% observed a single time. The same specimen was also included in a second study, on yellow fever vaccine responses in identical twins.

The receptor was isolated from a woman between 18 and 29 years old in good health. The sequenced sample was CD4+ T cells sorted from blood. This sequence joins TRBV11-1 and TRBJ2-6; a possible D gene is TRBD2 (6 bases). The CDR3 protein is CASSPTGLAVSGANVLTF. CDR3 coding DNA: TGTGCCAGCAGCCCAACGGGACTCGCAGTCTCTGGGGCCAACGTCCTGACTTTC.